Described below is a single T cell receptor (beta chain) sequence and its context. This sample is part of a study of T cell responses to AZD1222 COVID-19 vaccine. Clones were sequenced by immunoSEQ multiplex PCR, and TCRdb holds only the in-frame ones, with some missing. The sample has 90,000 to 95,000 clones, approximately 91% seen once. The V and J ends lost 1 base and 7 bases respectively, with 4 bases between them. This CDR3 contains 11 residues. The J gene is TRBJ1-2, the V gene TRBV12-3 or TRBV12-4; D is ambiguous. This sequence originates from an adult in good health. This specimen was peripheral blood, taken on day 0 of AZD1222 vaccination. The CDR3 is CASSLEGGYTF. DNA of the CDR3: TGTGCCAGCAGTTTAGAGGGTGGCTACACCTTC.